The rows below give T cell receptor beta chains drawn from one sample of a study of tissue T cells after allogeneic stem cell transplantation. Sequenced by immunoSEQ multiplex PCR; TCRdb stores in-frame clones only, minus some. Of some 4,000 clones listed, around 63% are singletons. Here the sequenced sample was tissue from the ileum, taken at autopsy. The origin of the receptors is an older male donor with lung cancer. Each CDR3 is given with its conserved first and last residue. D genes are given only for firm matches. Size is stated for part of the rows, as once, few or many counts, or as a class when the clone is expanded.

.	TRBV11-2	.	TRBJ2-3	TGTGCCAGCAGCTTAGCTGTGTCAGATACGCAGTATTTT	CASSLAVSDTQYF
.	TRBV28	.	TRBJ2-2	TGTGCCAGCAGAGAGGGGGGGGTTCGCGACACCGGGGAGCTGTTTTTT	CASREGGVRDTGELFF
TRBD1	TRBV18	medium-sized	TRBJ1-4	TGTGCCAGCTCACCGGGACAGGAAAAACTGTTTTTT	CASSPGQEKLFF
TRBD1	TRBV5-1	few	TRBJ1-2	TGCGCCAGCAGCTTGGGGGACAGTCCGTATGGCTACACCTTC	CASSLGDSPYGYTF
TRBD2	TRBV7-9	.	TRBJ2-5	TGTGCCAGCAGCCCGGGGACTAGGGAGACCCAGTACTTC	CASSPGTRETQYF
.	TRBV6-5	.	TRBJ1-2	TGTGCCAGCAGTTACTCGACAGAGAACTATGGCTACACCTTC	CASSYSTENYGYTF
TRBD2	TRBV7-2	few	TRBJ2-2	TGTGCCAGCAGCCTCGTAGGGACTAGCGCCTCCACCGGGGAGCTGTTTTTT	CASSLVGTSASTGELFF
TRBD1	TRBV5-8	.	TRBJ1-2	TGTGCCAGCACCTCACAGGGACAGGTAGCCTATGGCTACACCTTC	CASTSQGQVAYGYTF
.	TRBV5-8	.	TRBJ2-7	TGTGCCAGCAGCTTGGGCCCGACCTACGAGCAGTACTTC	CASSLGPTYEQYF
TRBD2	TRBV24-1	.	TRBJ2-7	TGTGCCACCAGTTTGACTAGCACCTCCGAGCAGTACTTC	CATSLTSTSEQYF
.	TRBV3-1/TRBV3-2	.	TRBJ2-6	TGTGCCAGCAGCCCAATCCCATTTACAAGTCGGGCCAACGTCCTGACTTTC	CASSPIPFTSRANVLTF
.	TRBV5-4	.	TRBJ2-6	TGTGCCAGCAGCTTGGATGGGGGGCCCGGGGCCAACGTCCTGACTTTC	CASSLDGGPGANVLTF
TRBD1	TRBV15	.	TRBJ2-7	TGTGCCACCAGCAGGACAGGGGTCTACGAGCAGTACTTC	CATSRTGVYEQYF
TRBD2	TRBV7-9	.	TRBJ2-1	TGTGCCAGCAGCTTAGGAGGTAGCGGGACCTCCTACAATGAGCAGTTCTTC	CASSLGGSGTSYNEQFF
TRBD2	TRBV6-5	.	TRBJ2-2	TGTGCCAGCACACAGCGGGGGGCTGGGGAGCTGTTTTTT	CASTQRGAGELFF
.	TRBV9	.	TRBJ2-7	TGTGCCAGCAGCGTGGGGGACCACGAGCAGTACTTC	CASSVGDHEQYF
.	TRBV30	.	TRBJ2-3	TGTGCCTGGAGTCAAACAGATACGCAGTATTTT	CAWSQTDTQYF
TRBD2	TRBV11-2	.	TRBJ2-5	TGTGCCAGCAGCCCCCCCCGGGGGGGGTTGATTAGTATGAGGGAGACCCAGTACTTC	CASSPPRGGLISMRETQYF
.	TRBV6-6	.	TRBJ2-1	TGTGCCAGCAGTCCTCAGGGGAGCTCCTACAATGAGCAGTTCTTC	CASSPQGSSYNEQFF
.	TRBV4-2	.	TRBJ2-7	TGTGCCAGCAGCCAAGATAGGGCTAGCAGTTCCTACGAGCAGTACTTC	CASSQDRASSSYEQYF
.	TRBV6-2/TRBV6-3	.	TRBJ2-2	TGTGCCAGCAGTTCGATATTAGCGGAAAACACCGGGGAGCTGTTTTTT	CASSSILAENTGELFF
.	TRBV20-1	.	TRBJ2-7	TGCAGTGCTAGTGCAGGGGTGATGAGAGAGCAGTACTTC	CSASAGVMREQYF
TRBD1	TRBV3-1/TRBV3-2	.	TRBJ1-5	TGTGCCAGCAGCCGGGGACAGGGGGGCCATCAGCTCCAGCATTTT	CASSRGQGGHQLQHF
TRBD1	TRBV27	.	TRBJ2-7	TGTGCCAGCAGGGAACAGGGGCTCTCGAGTGAGCAGTACTTC	CASREQGLSSEQYF
TRBD1	TRBV6-5	.	TRBJ2-7	TGTGCCAGCAGTTATCGCCGGGCAGGGGGCGTCGAGCAGTACTTC	CASSYRRAGGVEQYF
.	TRBV2	.	TRBJ1-3	TGTGCCAGCAGTTGGACGACGCGTTCAGGAAACACCATATATTTT	CASSWTTRSGNTIYF
.	TRBV6-2/TRBV6-3	.	TRBJ2-3	TGTGCCAGCAGTTACCCTCCGCCCACAGATACGCAGTATTTT	CASSYPPPTDTQYF
TRBD1	TRBV9	.	TRBJ2-7	TGTGCCAGCAGCCCCCGGCCAGGGGGAACCTACGAGCAGTACTTC	CASSPRPGGTYEQYF
.	TRBV7-9	medium-sized	TRBJ2-7	TGTGCCAGCAGCTTGAAACAGCTTAGTGAGCAGTACTTC	CASSLKQLSEQYF
.	TRBV6-2/TRBV6-3	.	TRBJ2-7	TGTGCCAGCAGCCCCGCCTACGAGCAGTACTTC	CASSPAYEQYF
.	TRBV27	once	TRBJ2-7	TGTGCCAGCAGTTTTATCGAACAGGTCTCCTACGAGCAGTACTTC	CASSFIEQVSYEQYF
.	TRBV12-3/TRBV12-4	.	TRBJ1-2	TGTGCCAGCAGTAACTCGCAAAACTATGGCTACACCTTC	CASSNSQNYGYTF
.	TRBV7-9	.	TRBJ1-4	TGTGCCAGCAGCCCGAGGTCCACCTTCCCAACTAATGAAAAACTGTTTTTT	CASSPRSTFPTNEKLFF
TRBD2	TRBV3-1/TRBV3-2	.	TRBJ2-7	TGTGCCAGCAGCGTACTAGCGGGGGGGCCTCCCGAGCAGTACTTC	CASSVLAGGPPEQYF
TRBD2	TRBV5-1	.	TRBJ2-2	TGCGCCAGCAGCTTGGAGACTAGCGCGAACACCGGGGAGCTGTTTTTT	CASSLETSANTGELFF
.	TRBV6-5	.	TRBJ2-7	TGTGCCAGCAGTTACGGAGCGTGGCAGGGGGAGCAGTACTTC	CASSYGAWQGEQYF
TRBD2	TRBV19	.	TRBJ2-7	TGTGCCAGTAGTATCTCTAGCGGGAGAATCCACGAGCAGTACTTC	CASSISSGRIHEQYF
TRBD2	TRBV3-1/TRBV3-2	.	TRBJ2-5	TGTGCCAGCAGCCAAGTGACTAGCGGGAACCAAGAGACCCAGTACTTC	CASSQVTSGNQETQYF
TRBD1	TRBV3-1/TRBV3-2	few	TRBJ2-2	TGTGCCAGCAGGCAGACAGGGGAAGTCGGCGGGGAGCTGTTTTTT	CASRQTGEVGGELFF
.	TRBV11-2	.	TRBJ2-7	TGTGCCAGCAGCTTATTAGTCGCCTACGAGCAGTACTTC	CASSLLVAYEQYF